Below are 25 T cell receptor beta chains sequenced from a single sample in a study of technical replicates of blood from a handful of donors (dated by TCRdb to the late 2010s). The library was generated by the immunoSEQ multiplex PCR assay. Entries here come from immuneACCESS through TCRdb and include only in-frame sequences with V and J called. Some clones fail to appear in such tables; in the studies checked, an unresolved V gene covers under half of the shortfall, and the cause of the remainder is unknown. The sample table shows 30,000 to 40,000 clones, and around nine tenths are seen once. The ten most abundant clones make up roughly 4% of the sample. Sequenced material: PBMCs. Receptors originate from a human donor in good health. Some clones in this sample may be carry-over from other donors' samples.

The V and J genes are TRBV19 and TRBJ2-7; D is perhaps TRBD1 (6 bases). The CDR3 totals 12 residues. V was clipped by 8 bases and J by 2 bases, with 10 bases between them. The germline V gene has CDR1 LNHDA and CDR2 SQIVND (reference sequence). Written as DNA, the CDR3 is TGTGCCAGTGGCACAGGGACCTACGAGCAGTACTTC. The encoded protein is CASGTGTYEQYF.

The chain uses TRBV6-1 and TRBJ2-1; the D is unclear. Trimming took 1 base from V and 9 from J, leaving 10 bases between them. The CDR3 runs 13 residues. Germline-derived CDR1 and CDR2 are MNHNS and SASEGT. The CDR3 sequence is CASSEGLKSEQFF. The CDR3 nucleotides read TGTGCCAGCAGTGAAGGGTTAAAGAGTGAGCAGTTCTTC.

J is TRBJ1-6 and V is TRBV19; TRBD1 matches 7 bases. CDR1 is LNHDA and CDR2 is SQIVND in the germline V gene (reference sequence). This CDR3 spans 14 amino acids. V gave up 8 bases and J gave up 9 bases; unmatched junction bases: 10. CDR3 sequence: CASQGEFVSSPLHF. The CDR3 DNA sequence: TGTGCCAGTCAGGGGGAATTTGTATCTTCACCCCTCCACTTT. Full variable domain (rest looked up from reference TRBV19 and TRBJ1-6): DGGITQSPKYLFRKEGQNVTLSCEQNLNHDAMYWYRQDPGQGLRLIYYSQIVNDFQKGDIAEGYSVSREKKESFPLTVTSAQKNPTAFYLCASQGEFVSSPLHFGNGTRLTVT.

The chain combines TRBV6-6 with TRBJ2-7; D is perhaps TRBD2 (5 bases). V was trimmed by 8 bases and J by 3 bases, leaving 11 bases between them. Per the germline V gene, CDR1 is MNHNY and CDR2 is SVGAGI (reference sequence). This CDR3 comprises 12 residues. The CDR3 DNA reads as TGTGCCAGCTCTCCTAGCAGCTACGAGCAGTACTTC. As protein: CASSPSSYEQYF.

The chain employs TRBV2 and TRBJ2-2; TRBD1 is a possible D gene (5 bases). Germline-derived CDR1 and CDR2 are SNHLY and FYNNEI. The V gene lost 6 bases and the J gene lost 6 bases, with 8 bases spanning the gap. There are 12 residues in the CDR3. CDR3 residues: CASRLGAGELFF. DNA for the CDR3: TGTGCCAGCAGATTAGGGGCCGGGGAGCTGTTTTTT.

The rearrangement uses TRBV2 and TRBJ2-7, with 8 bases identical to TRBD2. The germline gives CDR1 SNHLY, CDR2 FYNNEI. Unmatched junction bases numbered 10, after V lost 4 bases and J lost 2 bases. This CDR3 contains 16 residues. The CDR3 DNA reads TGTGCCAGCAGTGGGTGGAGGCGGGGGGCAACCTACGAGCAGTACTTC. Its protein is CASSGWRRGATYEQYF.

The V gene is TRBV5-5, the J gene TRBJ1-1; D uncertain. V shed 4 bases and J shed 1 base, with 17 bases lying between them. The CDR3 sequence is 16 residues long. The germline V gene has CDR1 SGHKS and CDR2 YYEKEE (reference sequence). The CDR3 reads CASSRSFLESNTEAFF. The CDR3 DNA reads as TGTGCCAGCAGCCGTTCGTTTTTAGAATCGAACACTGAAGCTTTCTTT.

This clone is a singleton in its sample. The chain has TRBV15 and TRBJ2-2; D gene unclear. This CDR3 has 16 residues. Germline lookup yields CDR1 LNHNV and CDR2 YYDKDF (reference sequence). V lost 0 bases to trimming and J lost 6 bases, with 14 bases between them. CDR3 in amino acids: CATSRDRWRTAGELFF. In DNA form, the CDR3 reads TGTGCCACCAGCAGAGACCGTTGGCGAACAGCCGGGGAGCTGTTTTTT.

The gene calls are TRBV7-2 and TRBJ2-7; D is possibly TRBD2 (7 bases). Germline CDR1 SGHTA, CDR2 FQGNSA. Deletions cut 1 base from V and 6 bases from J, with 19 bases between. The CDR3 covers 16 residues. In DNA form, the CDR3 reads TGTGCCAGCAGCTTAGTGGATTTAGGGGGGGGACTCGAGCAGTACTTC. Encoded protein: CASSLVDLGGGLEQYF. Filled out from reference TRBV7-2 and TRBJ2-7, the complete variable domain reads GAGVSQSPSNKVTEKGKDVELRCDPISGHTALYWYRQSLGQGLEFLIYFQGNSAPDKSGLPSDRFSAERTGGSVSTLTIQRTQQEDSAVYLCASSLVDLGGGLEQYFGPGTRLTVT.

This chain connects TRBV4-1 to TRBJ1-4; the match to TRBD1 covers 7 bases. Germline V CDR1 and CDR2: MGHRA, YSYEKL. The CDR3 is made up of 15 amino acids. J lost 4 bases, V lost 5 bases, and 7 bases had no gene match. The DNA of the CDR3 is TGCGCCAGCAGCTCCCGGGACAGCCTTAATGAAAAACTGTTTTTT. It specifies CASSSRDSLNEKLFF.

This clone was observed a few times. The chain has TRBV7-2 and TRBJ1-1; maybe TRBD1 (6 bases). V lost 6 bases and J lost 4, with 12 bases in between. This CDR3 comprises 13 residues. CDR1 is SGHTA and CDR2 is FQGNSA in the germline V gene. In nucleotides, the CDR3 is TGTGCCAGCAGTTTCCGAGGGGGCACTGAAGCTTTCTTT. Its protein is CASSFRGGTEAFF.

The genes are TRBV6-1 and TRBJ2-7; D perhaps matches TRBD2 (6 bases). Germline V gives CDR1 MNHNS, CDR2 SASEGT. CDR3 length: 13 residues. V lost 2 bases and J 5 bases, leaving 10 bases between the germline ends. CDR3 bases: TGTGCCAGCAGTGAATGGGGGGAGGACGAGCAGTACTTC. Translated: CASSEWGEDEQYF.

The chain couples TRBV15 to TRBJ2-1, with TRBD2 identical over 7 bases. The germline V gene has CDR1 LNHNV and CDR2 YYDKDF (reference sequence). The CDR3 has 15 amino acids. Unmatched junction bases numbered 10, after V lost 5 bases and J lost 6 bases. CDR3 in amino acids: CATSRRDYTLNEQFF. CDR3 DNA sequence: TGTGCCACCAGCCGGAGGGACTATACCCTCAATGAGCAGTTCTTC.

The rearrangement uses TRBV7-8 and TRBJ2-7; 9 positions match TRBD1. This CDR3 has 15 amino acids. Germline CDR1 SGHVS, CDR2 FQNEAQ. V shed 2 bases and J 5 bases; nucleotides not matched to a gene: 7. CDR3 sequence: CASSLPGQGKDEQYF. The CDR3, as DNA: TGTGCCAGCAGCTTACCGGGACAGGGTAAGGACGAGCAGTACTTC.

This clone turned up a few times. The chain combines TRBV6-4 with TRBJ2-3; 10 bases are a match to TRBD2. The CDR3 consists of 13 residues. J gave up 3 bases and V 8 bases, and 2 bases lay outside the gene matches. Germline CDR1 and CDR2: MRHNA and SNTAGT. As DNA, the CDR3 is TGTGCCAGCTCGACTAGCGGGACAGATACGCAGTATTTT. The encoded protein is CASSTSGTDTQYF.

This chain uses TRBV7-9 with TRBJ2-7, with D maybe TRBD1 (6 bases). V lost 0 bases and J 3 bases, leaving 12 bases between the germline ends. Per germline, CDR1 SEHNR and CDR2 FQNEAQ (reference sequence). This CDR3 is 15 amino acids long. The CDR3 nucleotides are TGTGCCAGCAGCTTAGCGCTGGGGGCCTTCTACGAGCAGTACTTC. Translation: CASSLALGAFYEQYF.

The J gene is TRBJ1-2, the V gene TRBV7-8, with D tentatively TRBD1 (6 bases). Germline V gene sequence: CDR1 SGHVS, CDR2 FQNEAQ. The CDR3 sequence is 14 residues long. The ends were cut back, 5 bases at V and 7 bases at J, with 17 bases in the middle. The CDR3 DNA reads as TGTGCCAGCAGCCAAGGGGGGGGGAGAGGTGGCTACACCTTC. It is translated as CASSQGGGRGGYTF. Looking up the rest from reference TRBV7-8 and TRBJ1-2 gives the full variable domain: GAGVSQSPRYKVAKRGQDVALRCDPISGHVSLFWYQQALGQGPEFLTYFQNEAQLDKSGLPSDRFFAERPEGSVSTLKIQRTQQEDSAVYLCASSQGGGRGGYTFGSGTRLTVV.

This clone was observed once. The rearrangement links TRBV11-2 to TRBJ1-5, with a tentative D call TRBD1 (5 bases). CDR3 length: 14 amino acids. V was pared by 2 bases and J by 9 bases, with 14 bases between. The germline V gene has CDR1 SGHAT and CDR2 FQNNGV. CDR3 loop: CASSLYSGTGPQHF. The CDR3 nucleotides read TGTGCCAGCAGCTTATATTCAGGGACTGGGCCCCAGCATTTT.

CDR3 in amino acids: CASSLGGRGGYTF. CDR3 coding DNA: TGCGCCAGCAGCTTGGGAGGGCGCGGTGGCTACACCTTC. This chain links TRBV5-1 with TRBJ1-2; D gene uncertain. The V and J ends lost 0 bases and 7 bases respectively, with 10 bases between them. The germline gives CDR1 SGHRS, CDR2 YFSETQ. The CDR3 is 13 residues long.

J is TRBJ1-1 and V is TRBV29-1, with D possibly matching TRBD1 (5 bases). The CDR3 covers 12 residues. V was cut by 5 bases and J by 3 bases, with 10 bases left in between. CDR1 and CDR2 (germline): SQVTM, ANQGSEA. In DNA, the CDR3 is TGCAGCGTTAGGGACTCAGACACTGAAGCTTTCTTT. It is translated as CSVRDSDTEAFF.

The chain combines TRBV7-9 with TRBJ1-1; D call uncertain. Deletions cut 7 bases from V and 1 base from J, with 13 bases between. Germline lookup yields CDR1 SEHNR and CDR2 FQNEAQ (reference sequence). The CDR3 has 14 residues. The CDR3 DNA sequence: TGTGCCAGCACCCCCTTTCGGGGGAACACTGAAGCTTTCTTT. Protein: CASTPFRGNTEAFF.

The V call is TRBV11-2, the J call TRBJ1-4, with a tentative D call TRBD1 (6 bases). The CDR3 runs 17 residues. The germline V gene encodes CDR1 SGHAT and CDR2 FQNNGV. Trimming cost V 1 base and J 8 bases, with 20 bases left between them. CDR3: CASSLGELTGSREKLFF. In DNA form, the CDR3 reads TGTGCCAGCAGCTTAGGGGAACTTACAGGGTCTCGGGAAAAACTGTTTTTT.

V is TRBV27 and J is TRBJ2-3; tentative D call: TRBD1 (6 bases). This CDR3 region has 15 residues. Trimming pared 5 bases from V and 2 bases from J, leaving 14 bases between. The germline gives CDR1 MNHEY, CDR2 SMNVEV (reference sequence). CDR3 nucleotide sequence: TGTGCCAGCAGTATCGGGACACCGAACACAGATACGCAGTATTTT. This translates into CASSIGTPNTDTQYF.

The chain couples TRBV4-1 to TRBJ2-5; 7 positions agree with TRBD1. The germline gives CDR1 MGHRA, CDR2 YSYEKL. The CDR3 sequence is 15 residues long. J was trimmed by 1 base and V by 3 bases; bases with no gene match: 5. CDR3 coding DNA: TGCGCCAGCAGCCATCTCCGACAGGGCCAAGAGACCCAGTACTTC. The encoded protein is CASSHLRQGQETQYF.

The V call is TRBV5-1, the J call TRBJ2-1, with 7 bases lining up with TRBD2. The CDR3 extends over 14 amino acids. The ends lost 2 bases at V and 3 bases at J; junction bases unmatched: 2. The germline gives CDR1 SGHRS, CDR2 YFSETQ. The CDR3: CASSFTGGYNEQFF. CDR3 DNA sequence: TGCGCCAGCAGCTTCACGGGGGGCTACAATGAGCAGTTCTTC.